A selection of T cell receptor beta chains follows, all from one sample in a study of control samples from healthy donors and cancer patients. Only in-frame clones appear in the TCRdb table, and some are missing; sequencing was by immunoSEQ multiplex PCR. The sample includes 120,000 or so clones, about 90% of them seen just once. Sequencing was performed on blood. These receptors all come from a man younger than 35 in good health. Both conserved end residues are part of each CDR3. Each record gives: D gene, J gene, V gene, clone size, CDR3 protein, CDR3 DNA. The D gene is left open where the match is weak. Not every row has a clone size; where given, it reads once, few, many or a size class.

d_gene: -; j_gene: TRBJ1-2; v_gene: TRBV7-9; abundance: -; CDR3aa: CASSLGSTNYGYTF; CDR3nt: TGTGCCAGCAGCTTAGGCAGCACTAACTATGGCTACACCTTC
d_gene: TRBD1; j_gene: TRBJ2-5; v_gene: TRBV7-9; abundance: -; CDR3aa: CASSPRTGQETQYF; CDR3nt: TGTGCCAGCAGTCCCCGGACAGGGCAAGAGACCCAGTACTTC
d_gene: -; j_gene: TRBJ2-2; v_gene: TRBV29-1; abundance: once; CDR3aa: CSVMLRDANTGELFF; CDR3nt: TGCAGCGTGATGCTCCGAGACGCGAACACCGGGGAGCTGTTTTTT
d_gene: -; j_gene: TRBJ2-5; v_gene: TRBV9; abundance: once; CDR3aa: CASSVGTQGETQYF; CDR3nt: TGTGCCAGCAGCGTAGGGACCCAAGGGGAGACCCAGTACTTC
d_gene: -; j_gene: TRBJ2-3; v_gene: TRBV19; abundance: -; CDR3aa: CASSPPQDTQYF; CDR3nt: TGTGCCAGTAGTCCACCCCAGGATACGCAGTATTTT
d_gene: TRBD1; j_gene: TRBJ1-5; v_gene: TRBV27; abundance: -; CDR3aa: CASSFLGTGVFQPQHF; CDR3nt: TGTGCCAGCAGTTTTCTTGGGACAGGGGTTTTTCAGCCCCAGCATTTT
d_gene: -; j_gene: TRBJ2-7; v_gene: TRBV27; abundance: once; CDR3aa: CASMAGYEQYF; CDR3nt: TGTGCCAGCATGGCAGGCTACGAGCAGTACTTC
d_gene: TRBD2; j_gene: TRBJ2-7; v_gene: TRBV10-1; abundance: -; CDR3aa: CASSVAGVPYEQYF; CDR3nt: TGCGCCAGCAGTGTGGCGGGAGTGCCCTACGAGCAGTACTTC
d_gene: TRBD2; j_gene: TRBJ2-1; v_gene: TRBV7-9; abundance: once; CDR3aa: CASSLVRPSGRALNEQFF; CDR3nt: TGTGCCAGCAGCTTAGTCCGGCCGAGCGGGAGGGCCTTAAATGAGCAGTTCTTC
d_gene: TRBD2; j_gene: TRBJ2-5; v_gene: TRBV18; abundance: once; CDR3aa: CASSAGLAGETQYF; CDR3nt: TGTGCCAGCTCAGCGGGACTAGCGGGAGAGACCCAGTACTTC
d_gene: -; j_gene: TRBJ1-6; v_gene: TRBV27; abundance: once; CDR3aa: CASTLRGASPLHF; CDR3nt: TGTGCCAGCACCCTGCGGGGGGCTTCACCCCTCCACTTT
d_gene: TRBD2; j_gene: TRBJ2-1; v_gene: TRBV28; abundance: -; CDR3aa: CASNTHRGLRGGEQFF; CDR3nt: TGTGCCAGCAACACTCACCGGGGCCTCCGGGGGGGTGAGCAGTTCTTC
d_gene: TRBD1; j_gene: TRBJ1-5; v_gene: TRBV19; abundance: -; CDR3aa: CASSTRTGKYQPQHF; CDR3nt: TGTGCCAGTAGTACCCGGACAGGGAAGTACCAGCCCCAGCATTTT
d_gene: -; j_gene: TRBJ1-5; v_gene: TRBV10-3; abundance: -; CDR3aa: CAISDMGGYDQPQHF; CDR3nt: TGTGCCATCAGTGACATGGGGGGCTATGATCAGCCCCAGCATTTT
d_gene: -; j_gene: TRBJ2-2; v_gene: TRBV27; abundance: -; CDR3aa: CASRVHGPTNTGELFF; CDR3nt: TGTGCCAGCAGGGTTCACGGGCCTACGAACACCGGGGAGCTGTTTTTT
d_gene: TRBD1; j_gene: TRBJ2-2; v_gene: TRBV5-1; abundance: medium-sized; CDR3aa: CASSSRQGSPGELFF; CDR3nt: TGCGCCAGCAGCTCCCGACAGGGGTCGCCCGGGGAGCTGTTTTTT
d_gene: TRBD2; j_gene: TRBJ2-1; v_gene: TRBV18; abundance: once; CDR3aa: CASSTQGLAGSYNEQFF; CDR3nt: TGTGCCAGCTCAACTCAGGGACTAGCGGGCTCCTACAATGAGCAGTTCTTC
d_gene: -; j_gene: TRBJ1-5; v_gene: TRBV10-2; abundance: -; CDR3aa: CASTHRGADFNQPQHF; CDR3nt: TGCGCCAGCACCCACCGGGGGGCGGATTTCAATCAGCCCCAGCATTTT
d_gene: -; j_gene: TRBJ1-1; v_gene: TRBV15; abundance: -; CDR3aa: CATSRGKRENTEAFF; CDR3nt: TGTGCCACCAGCAGAGGGAAGCGGGAGAACACTGAAGCTTTCTTT
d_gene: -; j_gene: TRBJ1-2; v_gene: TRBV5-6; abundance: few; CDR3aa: CASSLGRGGIYGYTF; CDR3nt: TGTGCCAGCAGCTTGGGCAGGGGCGGGATCTATGGCTACACCTTC
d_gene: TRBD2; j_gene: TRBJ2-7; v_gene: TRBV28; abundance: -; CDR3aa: CATTSGGYYEQYF; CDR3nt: TGTGCCACTACTAGCGGGGGCTACTACGAGCAGTACTTC
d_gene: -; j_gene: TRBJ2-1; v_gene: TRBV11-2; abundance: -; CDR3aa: CASSLESTYNEQFF; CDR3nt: TGTGCCAGCAGCTTAGAGTCGACCTACAATGAGCAGTTCTTC
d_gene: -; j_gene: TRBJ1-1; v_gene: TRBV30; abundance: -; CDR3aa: CAWTPLSRGNTEAFF; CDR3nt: TGTGCCTGGACTCCCTTGTCTAGAGGTAACACTGAAGCTTTCTTT
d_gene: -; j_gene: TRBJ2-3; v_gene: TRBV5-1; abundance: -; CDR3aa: CASSNRTGTGPQYF; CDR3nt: TGCGCCAGCAGCAACCGGACTGGAACAGGTCCGCAGTATTTT
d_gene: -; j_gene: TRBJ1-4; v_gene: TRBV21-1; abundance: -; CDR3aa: CASSKEQGTGDPNEKLFF; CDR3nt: TGTGCCAGCAGCAAAGAACAAGGGACCGGTGATCCCAATGAAAAACTGTTTTTT
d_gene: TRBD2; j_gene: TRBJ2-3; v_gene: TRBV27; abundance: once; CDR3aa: CASSPIGEAGSDTQYF; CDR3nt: TGTGCCAGCAGTCCGATAGGGGAAGCGGGATCAGATACGCAGTATTTT
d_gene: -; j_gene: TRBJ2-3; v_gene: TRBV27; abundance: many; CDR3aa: CASSPWGTDTQYF; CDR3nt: TGTGCCAGCAGTCCATGGGGCACAGATACGCAGTATTTT
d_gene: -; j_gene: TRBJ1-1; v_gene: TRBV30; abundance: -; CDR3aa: CAWSVIGNTEAFF; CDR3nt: TGTGCCTGGAGTGTAATCGGGAACACTGAAGCTTTCTTT
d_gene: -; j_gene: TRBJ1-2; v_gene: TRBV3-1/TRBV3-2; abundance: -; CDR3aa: CASSGVGPAGYTF; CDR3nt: TGTGCCAGCAGTGGGGTCGGGCCCGCTGGCTACACCTTC
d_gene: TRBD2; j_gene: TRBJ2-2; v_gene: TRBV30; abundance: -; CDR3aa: CAWNPGLTYPYTGELFF; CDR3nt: TGTGCCTGGAATCCGGGACTAACTTATCCTTACACCGGGGAGCTGTTTTTT
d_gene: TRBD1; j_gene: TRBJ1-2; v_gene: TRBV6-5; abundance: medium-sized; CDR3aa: CASSSGVRTGLYGYTF; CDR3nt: TGTGCCAGCAGTTCTGGAGTACGGACAGGGCTCTATGGCTACACCTTC
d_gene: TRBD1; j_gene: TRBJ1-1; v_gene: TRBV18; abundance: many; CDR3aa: CASSPDRYTEAFF; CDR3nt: TGTGCCAGCTCACCGGACAGGTACACTGAAGCTTTCTTT
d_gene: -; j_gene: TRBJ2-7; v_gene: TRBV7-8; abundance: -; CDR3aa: CASTFLTTGPREYEQYF; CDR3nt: TGTGCCAGCACCTTTTTGACCACGGGACCTCGAGAATACGAGCAGTACTTC
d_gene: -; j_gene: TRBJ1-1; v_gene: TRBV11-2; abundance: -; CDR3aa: CASSLVSGSGTEAFF; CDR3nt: TGTGCCAGCAGCTTAGTCTCTGGGTCGGGCACTGAAGCTTTCTTT
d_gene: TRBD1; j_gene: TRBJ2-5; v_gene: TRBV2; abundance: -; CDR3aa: CASRGTGRLETQYF; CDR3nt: TGTGCCAGCAGGGGGACAGGGAGATTGGAGACCCAGTACTTC
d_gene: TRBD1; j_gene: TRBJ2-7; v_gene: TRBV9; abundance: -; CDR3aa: CASSFGTGAGIDSEQYF; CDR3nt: TGTGCCAGCAGCTTCGGGACAGGGGCAGGCATAGACTCCGAGCAGTACTTC
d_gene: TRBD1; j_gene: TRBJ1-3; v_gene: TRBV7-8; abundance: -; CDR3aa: CASSSNRGLSGNTIYF; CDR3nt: TGTGCCAGCAGCTCTAACAGGGGGCTGTCGGGAAACACCATATATTTT
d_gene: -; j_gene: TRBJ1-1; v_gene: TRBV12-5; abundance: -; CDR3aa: CASGQGNTEAFF; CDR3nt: TGTGCTAGTGGCCAGGGGAACACTGAAGCTTTCTTT
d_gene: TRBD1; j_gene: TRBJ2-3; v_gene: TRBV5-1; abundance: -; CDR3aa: CASSRDSWTDTQYF; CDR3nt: TGCGCCAGCAGCCGGGACAGCTGGACAGATACGCAGTATTTT
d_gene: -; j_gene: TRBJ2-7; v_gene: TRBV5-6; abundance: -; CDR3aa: CASIRQDSYEQYF; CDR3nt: TGTGCCAGCATTCGACAGGACTCCTACGAGCAGTACTTC
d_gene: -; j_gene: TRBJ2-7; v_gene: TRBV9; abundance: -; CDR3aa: CASSPGASYEQYF; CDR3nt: TGTGCCAGCAGCCCTGGAGCTTCCTACGAGCAGTACTTC